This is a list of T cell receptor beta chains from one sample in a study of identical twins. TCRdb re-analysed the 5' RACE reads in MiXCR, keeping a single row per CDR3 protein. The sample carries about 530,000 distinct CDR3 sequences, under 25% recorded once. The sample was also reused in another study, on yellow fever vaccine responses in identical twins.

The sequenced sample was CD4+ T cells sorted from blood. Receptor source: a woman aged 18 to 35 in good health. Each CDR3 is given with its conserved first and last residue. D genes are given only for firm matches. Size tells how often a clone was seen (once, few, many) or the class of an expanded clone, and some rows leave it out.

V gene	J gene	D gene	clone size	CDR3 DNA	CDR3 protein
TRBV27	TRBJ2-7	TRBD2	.	TGTGCCAGCAGTTTATTGGGGCGGGAGGGGTCCTACGAGCAGTACTTC	CASSLLGREGSYEQYF
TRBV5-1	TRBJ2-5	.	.	TGCGCCAGCAGCTCAGGGGACGTCCGGAACTTC	CASSSGDVRNF
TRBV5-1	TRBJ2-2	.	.	TGCGCCAGCAGCTTGAAGTCGACAGGTCTAGCGAACACCGGGGAGCTGTTTTTT	CASSLKSTGLANTGELFF
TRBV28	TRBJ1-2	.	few	TGTGCCAGCAGTCCACGGTCTTTGGGGGGGCGAACCTATGGCTACACCTTC	CASSPRSLGGRTYGYTF
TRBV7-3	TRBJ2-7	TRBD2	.	TGTGCCAGCAGCCCGGGACTAGCGGGATCCGAGCAGTACTTC	CASSPGLAGSEQYF
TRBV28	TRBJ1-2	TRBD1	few	TGTGCCAGCAGTATCGGACAGGTCCTAGGCTACACCTTC	CASSIGQVLGYTF
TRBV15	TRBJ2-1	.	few	TGTGCCACCAGCCGTGGGGAGCGGTACAATGAGCAGTTCTTC	CATSRGERYNEQFF
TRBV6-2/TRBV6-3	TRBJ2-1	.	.	TGTGCCAGCAGTTACTCGGGATTTTATGAGCAGTTCTTC	CASSYSGFYEQFF
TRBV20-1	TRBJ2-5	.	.	TGCAGTGTCGCCCGCGGGGTTGGAGAGACCCAGTACTTC	CSVARGVGETQYF
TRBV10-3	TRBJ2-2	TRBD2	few	TGTGCCATCAGTAAACTAGCGGGGGACACCGGGGAGCTGTTTTTT	CAISKLAGDTGELFF
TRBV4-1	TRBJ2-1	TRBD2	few	TGCGCCAGCAGCCGGGGGACGGCGGGAGTGGGTAATGAGCAGTTCTTC	CASSRGTAGVGNEQFF
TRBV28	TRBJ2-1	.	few	TGTGCCAGCAGCAAAAGGACTACTTACAATGAGCAGTTCTTC	CASSKRTTYNEQFF
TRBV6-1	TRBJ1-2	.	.	TGTGCCAGCACCCCGTACTTAGGAAACTATGGCTACACCTTC	CASTPYLGNYGYTF
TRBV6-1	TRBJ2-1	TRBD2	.	TGTGCCAGCAGTCCCGCGGGGGGCCTAAGGGATGAGCAGTTCTTC	CASSPAGGLRDEQFF
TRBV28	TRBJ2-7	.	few	TGTGCCAGCAGCCCAAGGACCCTCGGCGAGCAGTACTTC	CASSPRTLGEQYF
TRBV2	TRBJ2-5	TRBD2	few	TGTGCCAGCAGGTTAGCGGGAGCGCCTATCAAGGAGACCCAGTACTTC	CASRLAGAPIKETQYF
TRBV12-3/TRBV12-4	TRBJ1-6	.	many	TGTGCCAGCAGTTTAGCGCTGACAGTCAATTCACCCCTCCACTTT	CASSLALTVNSPLHF
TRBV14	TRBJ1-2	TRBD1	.	TGTGCCAGCAGCCAAGTTGACAGGGTCTATGGCTACACCTTC	CASSQVDRVYGYTF
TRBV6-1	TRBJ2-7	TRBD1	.	TGTGCCAGCAGCCGTGCGGGACAGGGGACCTACGAGCAGTACTTC	CASSRAGQGTYEQYF
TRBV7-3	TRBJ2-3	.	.	TGTGCCAGCAGCTATCAGGCGGGGTCAAGCACAGATACGCAGTATTTT	CASSYQAGSSTDTQYF
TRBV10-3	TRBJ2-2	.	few	TGTGCCATCGCCGGACGGGGTATTCGAGCGAACACCGGGGAGCTGTTTTTT	CAIAGRGIRANTGELFF
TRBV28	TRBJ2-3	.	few	TGTGCCAGCAGAGCCTCTGACGCCCTTACGCAGTATTTT	CASRASDALTQYF
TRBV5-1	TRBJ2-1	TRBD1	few	TGCGCCAGCAGCCAAATGGGGACAGGGGGGAATGAGCAGTTCTTC	CASSQMGTGGNEQFF
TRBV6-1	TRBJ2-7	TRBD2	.	TGTGCCATCAAAAAGAAGCGGGAGACCTCCTACGAGCAGTACTTC	CAIKKKRETSYEQYF
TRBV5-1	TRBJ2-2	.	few	TGCGCCAGCAGCTCACTGACAGGGAACACCGGGGAGCTGTTTTTT	CASSSLTGNTGELFF
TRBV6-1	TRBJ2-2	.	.	TGTGCCAGCAGACCCGGGGACGAAAACACCGGGGAGCTGTTTTTT	CASRPGDENTGELFF
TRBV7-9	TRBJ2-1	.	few	TGTGTCAGCAGCTCTCTCCGACTGACAACAAACAATGAGCAGTTCTTC	CVSSSLRLTTNNEQFF
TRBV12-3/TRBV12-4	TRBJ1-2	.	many	TGTGCCAGCAGAGTTGGGACATACAACTATGGCTACACCTTC	CASRVGTYNYGYTF
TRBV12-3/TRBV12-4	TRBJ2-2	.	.	TGTGCCACCAGGAGGGGATCGGACACCGGGGAGCTGTTTTTT	CATRRGSDTGELFF
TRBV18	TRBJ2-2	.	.	TGTGCCAGCTCACCACCGGTCACCGGGGAGCTGTTTTTT	CASSPPVTGELFF
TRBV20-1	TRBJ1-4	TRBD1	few	TGCAGTGCTAGGACGGACAGGTCTAATGAAAAACTGTTTTTT	CSARTDRSNEKLFF
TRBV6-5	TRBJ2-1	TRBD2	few	TGTGCCAGCAGTTACTCTAGCGGGTCCAATGAGCAGTTCTTC	CASSYSSGSNEQFF
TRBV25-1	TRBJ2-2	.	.	TGTGCCAGCAGTATTCCGGGGGCGGACGGGGAGCTGTTTTTT	CASSIPGADGELFF
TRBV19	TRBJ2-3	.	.	TGTGCCAGTACCACAGGGTTAAGAGATACGCAGTATTTT	CASTTGLRDTQYF
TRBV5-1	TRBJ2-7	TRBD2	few	TGCGCCAGCAGCTACGGGACTAGCGGAGACGAGCAGTACTTC	CASSYGTSGDEQYF
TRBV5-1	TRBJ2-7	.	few	TGCGCCAGCAGCTTTCTGGACGGACCGGCCTACGAGCAGTACTTC	CASSFLDGPAYEQYF
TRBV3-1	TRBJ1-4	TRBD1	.	TGTGCCAGCGGTGATACAGGGGTTGGGGAAAAACTGTTTTTT	CASGDTGVGEKLFF
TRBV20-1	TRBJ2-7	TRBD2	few	TGCAGTGCTGGGCAAACTAGCGGGAGGGCCGTCGAGCAGTACTTC	CSAGQTSGRAVEQYF
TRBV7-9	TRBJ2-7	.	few	TGTGCCAGCACCCCCGGGAGTCGAAAGGCCAACTACGAGCAGTACTTC	CASTPGSRKANYEQYF
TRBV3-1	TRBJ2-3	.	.	TGTGCCAGCAGCCAAGACCGGGCGGATTACACAGATACGCAGTATTTT	CASSQDRADYTDTQYF
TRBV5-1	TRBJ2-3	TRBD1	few	TGCGCCAGCACCTCCCTCGGGACAGGCGGCACAGATACGCAGTATTTT	CASTSLGTGGTDTQYF
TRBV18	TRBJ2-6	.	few	TGTGCCAGCTCACCTGAGGTTGGGGCCAACGTCCTGACTTTC	CASSPEVGANVLTF
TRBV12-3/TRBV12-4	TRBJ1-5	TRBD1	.	TGTGCCAGCGGCTTCAGGACAGGGTCCGATCAGCCCCAGCATTTT	CASGFRTGSDQPQHF
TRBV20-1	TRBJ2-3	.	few	TGCAGTGCTAGAGATACCCAGGGATGGGGCACAGATACGCAGTATTTT	CSARDTQGWGTDTQYF
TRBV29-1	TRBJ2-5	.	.	TGCAGCGTCCAGTCGGCAGGGGCGTGGAACCAGTACTTC	CSVQSAGAWNQYF
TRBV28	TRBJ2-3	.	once	TGTGCCAGCAGCTTAGGCGGGGCAGGCTTTAAAGATACGCAGTATTTT	CASSLGGAGFKDTQYF
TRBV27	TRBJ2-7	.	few	TGTGCCAGCAGTTTAGGAGTGAGATTCCCCTACGAGCAGTACTTC	CASSLGVRFPYEQYF
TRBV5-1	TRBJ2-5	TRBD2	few	TGCGCCAGCAGCTTGTCGGGAGGGCCTCGGGAGACCCAGTACTTC	CASSLSGGPRETQYF
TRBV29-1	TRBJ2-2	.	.	TGCAGCGTTGCCCAGCCCCCGGGTAGGGCGAACACCGGGGAGCTGTTTTTT	CSVAQPPGRANTGELFF
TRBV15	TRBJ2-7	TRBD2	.	TGTGCCACCAGCAGGGATGGGGGAACTAGCGGAATCTACGAGCAGTACTTC	CATSRDGGTSGIYEQYF
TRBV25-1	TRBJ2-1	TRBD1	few	TGTGCCAGCAGTGGTGGGACAGGGTGGTCCTACAATGAGCAGTTCTTC	CASSGGTGWSYNEQFF
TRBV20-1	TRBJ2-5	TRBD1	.	TGCAGTGCTAGAAGACAGGGCCTCTTGGGGGAGACCCAGTACTTC	CSARRQGLLGETQYF
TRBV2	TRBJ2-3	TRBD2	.	TGTGCCAGCAGTGAAACTAGCGGGAGAGCAGATACGCAGTATTTT	CASSETSGRADTQYF
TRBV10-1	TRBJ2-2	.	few	TGCGCCAGCAGTGGCCGGAACACCGGGGAGCTGTTTTTT	CASSGRNTGELFF